The 7 T cell receptor beta chains reported below all come from one sample, sequenced in a study of T cell repertoires in cytomegalovirus infection (dated by TCRdb to about 2019). The instrument was an Illumina HiSeq 1500. TCRdb trimmed public reads at Q25 via fastp, called clones via MiXCR and kept in-frame beta chains. Under each unique CDR3 protein, matching rows form one entry showing the most common genes and DNA. The sample data list about 190,000 distinct CDR3 sequences, and about a tenth of these were observed just once. The ten largest clones represent approximately 4.2% of the sample. Sequencing used PBMCs. The receptor set was obtained from a human donor in good health (CMV status not recorded). Some clones in this sample may be carry-over from other donors' samples.

This clonotype was seen at least ten times. V is TRBV7-2 and J is TRBJ2-6; TRBD2 might be the D (5 bases). Germline lookup yields CDR1 SGHTA and CDR2 FQGNSA. Trimming cost V 2 bases and J 2 bases, with 16 bases left between them. The CDR3 length is 18 residues. The CDR3 sequence is CASSLFGGVATGANVLTF. CDR3 coding DNA: TGTGCCAGCAGCTTATTCGGAGGCGTGGCGACTGGGGCCAACGTCCTGACTTTC.

This clonotype was seen at least ten times. The V call is TRBV6-2 or TRBV6-3, the J call TRBJ2-5, with D perhaps matching TRBD2 (5 bases). Germline CDR1 and CDR2: MNHEY and SVGEGT. Trimming pared 7 bases from V and 2 bases from J, leaving 14 bases between. The CDR3 has 14 residues. As DNA, the CDR3 is TGTGCCAGCACCGCAACGGGGTGGCAAGAGACCCAGTACTTC. Amino acids: CASTATGWQETQYF.

This clonotype was seen ten or more times. This sequence joins TRBV7-6 and TRBJ1-4, with 8 nucleotides matching TRBD1. CDR1 is SGHVS and CDR2 is FNYEAQ in the germline V gene. J gave up 3 bases and V 5 bases, and 5 bases lay outside the gene matches. This CDR3 region has 15 residues. In nucleotides, the CDR3 is TGTGCCAGCAGCCCCGGGACAGGACCTAATGAAAAACTGTTTTTT. Translating it yields CASSPGTGPNEKLFF.

Only a few counts were recorded for this clonotype. V usage is TRBV28 and J usage is TRBJ1-5; TRBD1 is a possible D gene (6 bases). CDR3 length: 13 amino acids. The V end lost 6 bases, the J end lost 11 bases, and 17 bases lay between the germline ends. Germline V gene sequence: CDR1 MDHEN, CDR2 SYDVKM. CDR3 region: CASRTTGPVAQHF. CDR3 in DNA: TGTGCCAGCAGAACGACAGGTCCAGTGGCCCAGCATTTT.

This clonotype was recorded once. J is TRBJ1-2 and V is TRBV28, with a possible D match to TRBD1 (5 bases). The CDR3 extends over 15 amino acids. The V gene's germline CDR1 is MDHEN and CDR2 SYDVKM. Trimming stripped 7 bases from V and 4 bases from J, with 19 bases between. The CDR3 reads CASTPWSTGGYGYTF. CDR3 nucleotide sequence: TGTGCCAGCACCCCTTGGTCCACGGGGGGCTATGGCTACACCTTC.

There are a few counts of this clonotype. The chain uses TRBV20-1 and TRBJ2-3; D gene ambiguous. Trimming cost V 0 bases and J 2 bases, with 12 bases left between them. Germline CDR1 reads DFQATT; CDR2 reads SNEGSKA (reference sequence). This CDR3 is built from 15 residues. CDR3 region: CSARDLRGNTDTQYF. The CDR3, as DNA: TGCAGTGCTAGAGATTTGAGAGGAAACACAGATACGCAGTATTTT.

As for this clonotype: A single base separates this from a much larger clone, so it may be a read error. This sequence joins TRBV7-2 and TRBJ2-3; D possibly corresponds to TRBD2 (6 bases). This CDR3 has 14 amino acids. From germline, CDR1 is SGHTA and CDR2 FQGNSA. The CDR3 protein is CASSVSGSTNTQYF. In DNA, the CDR3 is TGTGCCAGCAGCGTTAGCGGAAGCACAAATACGCAGTATTTT.